The next 15 T cell receptor beta chains were all read from a single sample in a study of shared clonotypes between healthy human individuals. The protocol was immunoSEQ multiplex PCR, while the TCRdb copy is restricted to in-frame clones and leaves out a portion. This sample yields roughly 1 million clones, of which approximately 78% are seen a single time; about 0.52% belongs to the top ten. The sample taken for sequencing was memory CD4+ T cells from PBMCs. The subset is: CD45RA-negative fraction. All receptors come from a man younger than 35 in good health. Some clones in this sample may be carry-over from other donors' samples.

Details on this clone: Other DNA sequences of this sample code for an identical CDR3. The genes are TRBV5-6 and TRBJ2-7; 8 bases map to TRBD2. CDR1 SGHDT and CDR2 YYEEEE come from the germline V gene. CDR3 size: 14 residues. The V segment lost 1 base and the J segment 2 bases; nucleotides outside the gene matches: 2. CDR3 in amino acids: CASSLTSGTYEQYF. CDR3 sequence (DNA): TGTGCCAGCAGCTTGACTAGCGGTACCTACGAGCAGTACTTC. Filled out from reference TRBV5-6 and TRBJ2-7, the complete variable domain reads DAGVTQSPTHLIKTRGQQVTLRCSPKSGHDTVSWYQQALGQGPQFIFQYYEEEERQRGNFPDRFSGHQFPNYSSELNVNALLLGDSALYLCASSLTSGTYEQYFGPGTRLTVT.

The gene calls are TRBV27 and TRBJ2-5; D not certain. Germline assignment: CDR1 MNHEY and CDR2 SMNVEV (reference sequence). The CDR3 totals 15 residues. Trimming cost V 2 bases and J 4 bases, with 14 bases left between them. This CDR3 is CASSLGGEGRETQYF. CDR3 sequence (DNA): TGTGCCAGCAGTTTAGGCGGAGAAGGCCGAGAGACCCAGTACTTC.

This chain joins TRBV9 and TRBJ2-7; 9 bases are shared with TRBD1. This CDR3 has 15 amino acids. The germline gives CDR1 SGDLS, CDR2 YYNGEE. V dropped 2 bases and J dropped 2; count of bases not matched to a gene: 5. The CDR3 spells CASSVTTGGPYEQYF. CDR3 sequence (DNA): TGTGCCAGCAGCGTTACGACAGGGGGACCCTACGAGCAGTACTTC. The variable domain in full, completed from reference TRBV9 and TRBJ2-7, reads DSGVTQTPKHLITATGQRVTLRCSPRSGDLSVYWYQQSLDQGLQFLIQYYNGEERAKGNILERFSAQQFPDLHSELNLSSLELGDSALYFCASSVTTGGPYEQYFGPGTRLTVT.

As regards this clone: Other DNA sequences of this sample code for an identical CDR3. V usage is TRBV5-1 and J usage is TRBJ1-2, with a possible D match to TRBD1 (5 bases). The CDR3 extends over 13 amino acids. Trimming stripped 4 bases from V and 3 bases from J, with 10 bases between. Germline CDR1 and CDR2: SGHRS and YFSETQ. In DNA form, the CDR3 reads TGCGCCAGCAGCGGGCAGGGAGACTATGGCTACACCTTC. It is translated as CASSGQGDYGYTF.

The count of this clone is one. This chain joins TRBV19 and TRBJ1-2; D is ambiguous. Trimming removed 6 bases at V and 4 bases at J, with 15 bases between. The CDR3 covers 14 residues. Germline V CDR1 and CDR2: LNHDA, SQIVND (reference sequence). The chain's CDR3 is CASSAQASPYGYTF. CDR3 DNA sequence: TGTGCCAGTAGCGCCCAGGCGTCTCCCTATGGCTACACCTTC.

For the CDR3, the DNA is TGTGCCAGCTCTCCCTCTAGCGCCCCGGGAGAGACCCAGTACTTC. It specifies CASSPSSAPGETQYF. This chain connects TRBV18 to TRBJ2-5, with D maybe TRBD2 (6 bases). Trimming removed 6 bases at V and 4 bases at J, with 18 bases between. In germline, CDR1 is KGHSH, CDR2 LQKENI. The CDR3 sequence is 15 residues long.

The chain joins TRBV6-6 to TRBJ2-7, with no clear D. CDR3 length: 12 amino acids. Trimming removed 6 bases at V and 5 bases at J, with 11 bases between. Germline-derived CDR1 and CDR2 are MNHNY and SVGAGI (reference sequence). This CDR3 reads CASRDVRNEQYF. In nucleotides, the CDR3 is TGTGCCAGCAGGGACGTTCGTAACGAGCAGTACTTC.

The CDR3 loop reads CASSSGPRTGRGEQYF. In nucleotides, the CDR3 is TGTGCCAGCAGTTCAGGGCCCCGGACGGGGCGCGGGGAGCAGTACTTC. The chain is built from TRBV28 and TRBJ2-7; D might be TRBD1 or TRBD2, each matching 5 bases. Germline V gene sequence: CDR1 MDHEN, CDR2 SYDVKM. V gave up 4 bases and J gave up 7 bases, with 23 bases separating them. CDR3 size: 16 residues.

The chain recombines TRBV18 with TRBJ2-7; maybe TRBD1 (5 bases). The germline gives CDR1 KGHSH, CDR2 LQKENI. Trimming left V 3 bases short and J 0 bases short, with 21 bases between. The CDR3 loop spans 18 amino acids. CDR3 nucleotide sequence: TGTGCCAGCTCACCTTCCGGTGGGGCAGCACAATCCTCCTACGAGCAGTACTTC. Its translation: CASSPSGGAAQSSYEQYF.

This rearrangement joins TRBV11-3 to TRBJ2-3; weak D call: TRBD2 (6 bases). This CDR3 contains 14 residues. Germline V lookup: CDR1 SGHNT, CDR2 YENEEA. Trimming shortened V by 0 bases and J by 6 bases, and 10 bases separated the two germline ends. The CDR3 DNA follows: TGTGCCAGCAGCTTAGATGGGAGGCAGGATACGCAGTATTTT. The encoded protein is CASSLDGRQDTQYF.

In regard to this clone: This CDR3 is also generated by other DNA sequences in the sample. The rearrangement joins TRBV5-1 to TRBJ1-1; no clear D gene. Germline loops: CDR1 SGHRS, CDR2 YFSETQ. V lost 7 bases to trimming and J lost 1 base, with 14 bases between them. The CDR3 has 14 residues. The CDR3 protein is CASSLEGGNTEAFF. For the CDR3, the DNA is TGCGCCAGCTCCTTGGAGGGCGGGAACACTGAAGCTTTCTTT.

The chain has TRBV29-1 and TRBJ2-3; 9 nucleotides align to TRBD1. With V trimmed by 4 bases and J by 2 bases, 7 bases remained unmatched. This CDR3 is built from 15 residues. Germline CDR1 and CDR2: SQVTM and ANQGSEA. The CDR3 here is CSVVKDRGNTDTQYF. The DNA of the CDR3 is TGCAGCGTTGTAAAGGACAGGGGCAACACAGATACGCAGTATTTT.

V gene TRBV30 combines with J gene TRBJ2-1; 8 bases align to TRBD2. With V trimmed by 2 bases and J by 4 bases, 10 bases remained unmatched. Per germline, CDR1 GTSNPN and CDR2 SVGIG (reference sequence). The CDR3 is 16 residues long. In DNA form, the CDR3 reads TGTGCCTGGAGTAAGTTGGGCGGGAGGTGGTACAATGAGCAGTTCTTC. It translates to CAWSKLGGRWYNEQFF.

V usage is TRBV7-9 and J usage is TRBJ1-3; no clear D gene. The CDR3 contains 11 residues. V was trimmed by 7 bases and J by 2 bases, leaving 3 bases between them. Per germline, CDR1 SEHNR and CDR2 FQNEAQ (reference sequence). The CDR3 loop reads CASNAGNTIYF. In nucleotides, the CDR3 is TGTGCCAGCAATGCTGGAAACACCATATATTTT.

The CDR3 coding sequence is TGTGCCAGCATTCCGGGCAGGGGGCAATGGGGCAATCAGCCCCAGCATTTT. This codes for CASIPGRGQWGNQPQHF. This sequence joins TRBV28 and TRBJ1-5; TRBD1 aligns across 8 bases. Trimming took 7 bases from V and 2 from J; bases not matched to a gene: 13. The CDR3 extends over 17 amino acids. Germline CDR1 MDHEN, CDR2 SYDVKM. Drawing the rest from reference TRBV28 and TRBJ1-5, the complete variable domain is DVKVTQSSRYLVKRTGEKVFLECVQDMDHENMFWYRQDPGLGLRLIYFSYDVKMKEKGDIPEGYSVSREKKERFSLILESASTNQTSMYLCASIPGRGQWGNQPQHFGDGTRLSIL.